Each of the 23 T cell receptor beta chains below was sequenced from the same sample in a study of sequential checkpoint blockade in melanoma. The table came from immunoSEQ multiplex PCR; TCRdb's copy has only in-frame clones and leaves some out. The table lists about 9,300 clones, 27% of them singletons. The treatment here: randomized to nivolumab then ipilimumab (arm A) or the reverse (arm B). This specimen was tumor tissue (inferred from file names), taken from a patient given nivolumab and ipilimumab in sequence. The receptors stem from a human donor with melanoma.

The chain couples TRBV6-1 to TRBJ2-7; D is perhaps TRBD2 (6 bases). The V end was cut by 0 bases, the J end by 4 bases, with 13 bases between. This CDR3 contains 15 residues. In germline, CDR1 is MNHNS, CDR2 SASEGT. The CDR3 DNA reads TGTGCCAGCAGTGAAGCGATAGGGGACTGGTACGAGCAGTACTTC. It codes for CASSEAIGDWYEQYF.

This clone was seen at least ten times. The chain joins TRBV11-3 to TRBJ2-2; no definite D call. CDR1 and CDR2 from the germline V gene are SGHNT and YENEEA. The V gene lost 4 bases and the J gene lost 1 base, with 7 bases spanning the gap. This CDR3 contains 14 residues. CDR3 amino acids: CASSYGENTGELFF. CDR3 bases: TGTGCCAGCAGCTATGGTGAGAACACCGGGGAGCTGTTTTTT.

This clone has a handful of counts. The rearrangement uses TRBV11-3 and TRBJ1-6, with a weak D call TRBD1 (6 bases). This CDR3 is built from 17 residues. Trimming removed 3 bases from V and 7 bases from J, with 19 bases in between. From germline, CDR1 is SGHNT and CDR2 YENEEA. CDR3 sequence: CASSLGGTGYWNSPLHF. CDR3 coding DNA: TGTGCCAGCAGCTTGGGGGGTACAGGGTATTGGAATTCACCCCTCCACTTT.

For the CDR3, the DNA is TGTGCCAGTAGTCTACGGGTTTACAAAGACGAGCAGTACTTC. It encodes CASSLRVYKDEQYF. The chain carries TRBV19 and TRBJ2-7; unclear D gene. CDR3 length: 14 amino acids. Germline CDR1 LNHDA, CDR2 SQIVND (reference sequence). V gave up 5 bases and J gave up 5 bases, with 16 bases separating them.

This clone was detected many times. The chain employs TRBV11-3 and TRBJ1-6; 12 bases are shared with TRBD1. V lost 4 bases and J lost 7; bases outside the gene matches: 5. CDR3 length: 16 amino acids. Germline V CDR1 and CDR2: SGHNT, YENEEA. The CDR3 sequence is CASSSRDRGLNSPLHF. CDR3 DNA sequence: TGTGCCAGCAGCTCCCGGGACAGGGGGCTCAATTCACCCCTCCACTTT.

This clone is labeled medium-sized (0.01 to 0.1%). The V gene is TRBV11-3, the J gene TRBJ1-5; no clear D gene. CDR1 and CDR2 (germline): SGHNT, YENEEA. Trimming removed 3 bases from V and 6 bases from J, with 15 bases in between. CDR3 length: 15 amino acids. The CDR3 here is CASSLGTNGFQPQHF. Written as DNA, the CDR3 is TGTGCCAGCAGCTTGGGCACAAACGGGTTTCAGCCCCAGCATTTT.

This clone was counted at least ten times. The CDR3 region has the DNA TGTGCCAGCAGTGAAGCCGGACAGGGGGCGGGTGGCTACACCTTC. This encodes CASSEAGQGAGGYTF. The V and J genes are TRBV6-1 and TRBJ1-2, with TRBD1 matching 11 bases. The germline gives CDR1 MNHNS, CDR2 SASEGT. The junction had 4 bases not matched to a gene; V was cut back by 0 bases and J by 7 bases. The CDR3 runs 15 residues.

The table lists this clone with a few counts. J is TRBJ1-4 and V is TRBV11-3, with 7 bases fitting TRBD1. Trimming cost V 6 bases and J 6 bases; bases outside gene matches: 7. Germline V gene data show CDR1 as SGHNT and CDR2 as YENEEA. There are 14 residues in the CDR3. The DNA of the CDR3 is TGTGCCAGCAGGTTGACAGGGCCAGATGAAAAACTGTTTTTT. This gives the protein CASRLTGPDEKLFF. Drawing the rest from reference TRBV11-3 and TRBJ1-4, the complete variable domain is EAGVVQSPRYKIIEKKQPVAFWCNPISGHNTLYWYLQNLGQGPELLIRYENEEAVDDSQLPKDRFSAERLKGVDSTLKIQPAELGDSAVYLCASRLTGPDEKLFFGSGTQLSVL.

CDR3 sequence: CASSLAKGSTEAFF. CDR3 nucleotide sequence: TGCGCCAGCAGCTTGGCCAAGGGGAGCACTGAAGCTTTCTTT. The chain combines TRBV5-1 with TRBJ1-1, with D tentatively TRBD1 (5 bases). This CDR3 has 14 residues. V lost 0 bases to trimming and J lost 4 bases, with 10 bases between them. Germline lookup yields CDR1 SGHRS and CDR2 YFSETQ.

The DNA of the CDR3 is TGTGCCAGCACCCCCGACACAGATACGCAGTATTTT. Protein: CASTPDTDTQYF. The V and J genes are TRBV12-5 and TRBJ2-3, with unresolved D. There are 12 residues in the CDR3. The germline V gene has CDR1 LGHNT and CDR2 FRNRAP.

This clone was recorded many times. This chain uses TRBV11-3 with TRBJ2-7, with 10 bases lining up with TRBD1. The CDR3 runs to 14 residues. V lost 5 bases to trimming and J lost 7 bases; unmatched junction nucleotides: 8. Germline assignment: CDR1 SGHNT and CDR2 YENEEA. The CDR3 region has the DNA TGTGCCAGCAGCCAAGGGACAGGGGTACGGGAGCAGTACTTC. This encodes CASSQGTGVREQYF.

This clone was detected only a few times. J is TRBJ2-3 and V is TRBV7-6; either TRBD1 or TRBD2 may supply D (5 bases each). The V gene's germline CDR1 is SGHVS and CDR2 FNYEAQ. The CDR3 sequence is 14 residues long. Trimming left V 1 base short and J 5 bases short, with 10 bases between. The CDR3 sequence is CASSLDSGGDTQYF. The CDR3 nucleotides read TGTGCCAGCAGCTTAGATTCTGGGGGAGATACGCAGTATTTT.

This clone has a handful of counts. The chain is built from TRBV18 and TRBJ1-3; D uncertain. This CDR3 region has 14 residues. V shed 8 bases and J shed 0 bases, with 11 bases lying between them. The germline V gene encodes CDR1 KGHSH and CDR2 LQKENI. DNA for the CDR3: TGTGCCAGCGCCGCCGCTTCCTCTGGAAACACCATATATTTT. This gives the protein CASAAASSGNTIYF.

The CDR3 protein is CASSVAGGVYEQYF. CDR3 nucleotide sequence: TGTGCCAGCAGCGTAGCAGGGGGCGTCTACGAGCAGTACTTC. The gene calls are TRBV9 and TRBJ2-7, with 8 bases lining up with TRBD1. Per germline, CDR1 SGDLS and CDR2 YYNGEE. The CDR3 extends over 14 amino acids. The trim removed 0 bases at V and 3 bases at J, leaving 2 bases unmatched. The full variable domain, in which reference TRBV9 and TRBJ2-7 provide the parts outside the CDR3, is DSGVTQTPKHLITATGQRVTLRCSPRSGDLSVYWYQQSLDQGLQFLIQYYNGEERAKGNILERFSAQQFPDLHSELNLSSLELGDSALYFCASSVAGGVYEQYFGPGTRLTVT.

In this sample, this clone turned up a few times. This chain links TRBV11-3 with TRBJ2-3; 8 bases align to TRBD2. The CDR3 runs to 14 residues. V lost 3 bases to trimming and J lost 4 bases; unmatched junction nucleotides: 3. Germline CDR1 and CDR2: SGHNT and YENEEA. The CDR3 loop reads CASSLAGGSDTQYF. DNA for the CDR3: TGTGCCAGCAGCTTGGCGGGGGGCTCAGATACGCAGTATTTT.

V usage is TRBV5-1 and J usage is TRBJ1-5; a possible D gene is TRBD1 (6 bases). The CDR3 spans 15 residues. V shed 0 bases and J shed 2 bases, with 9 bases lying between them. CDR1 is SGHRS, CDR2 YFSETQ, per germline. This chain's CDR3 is CASSLAPGGNQPQHF. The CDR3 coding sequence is TGCGCCAGCAGCTTGGCGCCAGGGGGCAATCAGCCCCAGCATTTT.

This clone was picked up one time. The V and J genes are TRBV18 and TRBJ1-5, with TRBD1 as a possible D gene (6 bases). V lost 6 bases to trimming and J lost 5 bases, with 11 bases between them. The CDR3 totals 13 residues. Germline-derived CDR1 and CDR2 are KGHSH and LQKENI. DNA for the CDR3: TGTGCCAGCTCGCCAGGGGTCGATCAGCCCCAGCATTTT. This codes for CASSPGVDQPQHF.

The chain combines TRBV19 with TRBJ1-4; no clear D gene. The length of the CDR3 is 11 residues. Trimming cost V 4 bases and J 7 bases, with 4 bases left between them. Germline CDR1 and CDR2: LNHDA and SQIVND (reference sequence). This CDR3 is CASSSGEKLFF. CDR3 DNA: TGTGCCAGTAGTAGTGGTGAAAAACTGTTTTTT.

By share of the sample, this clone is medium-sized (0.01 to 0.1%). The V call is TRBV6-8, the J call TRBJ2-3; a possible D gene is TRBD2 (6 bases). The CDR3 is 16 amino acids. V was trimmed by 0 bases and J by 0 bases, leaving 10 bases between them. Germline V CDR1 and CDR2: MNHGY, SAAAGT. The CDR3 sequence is CASSYSLATSTDTQYF. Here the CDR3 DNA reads TGTGCCAGCAGTTACTCGCTAGCGACCAGCACAGATACGCAGTATTTT.

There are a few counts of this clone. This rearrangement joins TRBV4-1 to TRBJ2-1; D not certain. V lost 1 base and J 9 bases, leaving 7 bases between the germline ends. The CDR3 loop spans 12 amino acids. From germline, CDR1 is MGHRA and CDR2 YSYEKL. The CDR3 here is CASSQGEREQFF. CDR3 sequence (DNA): TGCGCCAGCAGCCAAGGGGAACGTGAGCAGTTCTTC.

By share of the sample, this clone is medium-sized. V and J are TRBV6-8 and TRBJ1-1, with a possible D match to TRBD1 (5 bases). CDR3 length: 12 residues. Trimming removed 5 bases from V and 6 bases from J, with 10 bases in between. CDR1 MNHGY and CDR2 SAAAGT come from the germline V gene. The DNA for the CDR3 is TGTGCCAGCAGTGATGGGGCGGCTGAAGCTTTCTTT. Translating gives CASSDGAAEAFF.

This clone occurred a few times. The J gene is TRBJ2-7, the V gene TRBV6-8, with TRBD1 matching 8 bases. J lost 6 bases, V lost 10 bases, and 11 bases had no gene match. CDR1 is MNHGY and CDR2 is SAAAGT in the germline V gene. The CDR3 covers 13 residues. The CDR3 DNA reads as TGTGCCATCAGGCAGGGGGCGACGGGCGAGCAGTACTTC. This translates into CAIRQGATGEQYF.

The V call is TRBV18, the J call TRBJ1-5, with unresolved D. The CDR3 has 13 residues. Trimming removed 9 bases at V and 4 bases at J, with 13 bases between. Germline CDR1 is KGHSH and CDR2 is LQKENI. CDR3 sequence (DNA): TGTGCCAGTTCGACCCTGGGGAATCAGCCCCAGCATTTT. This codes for CASSTLGNQPQHF.